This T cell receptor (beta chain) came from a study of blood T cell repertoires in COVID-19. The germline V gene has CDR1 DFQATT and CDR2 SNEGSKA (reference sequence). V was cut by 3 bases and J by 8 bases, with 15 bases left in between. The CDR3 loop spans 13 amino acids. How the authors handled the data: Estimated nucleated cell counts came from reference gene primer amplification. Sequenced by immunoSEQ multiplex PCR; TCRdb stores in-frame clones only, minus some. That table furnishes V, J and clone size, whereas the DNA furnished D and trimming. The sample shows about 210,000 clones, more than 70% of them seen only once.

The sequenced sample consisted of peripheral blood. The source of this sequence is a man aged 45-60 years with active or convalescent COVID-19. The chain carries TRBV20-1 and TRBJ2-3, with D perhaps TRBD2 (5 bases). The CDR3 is CSASRTPRGTQYF. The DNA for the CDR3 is TGCAGTGCTAGTCGAACACCCCGGGGTACGCAGTATTTT.